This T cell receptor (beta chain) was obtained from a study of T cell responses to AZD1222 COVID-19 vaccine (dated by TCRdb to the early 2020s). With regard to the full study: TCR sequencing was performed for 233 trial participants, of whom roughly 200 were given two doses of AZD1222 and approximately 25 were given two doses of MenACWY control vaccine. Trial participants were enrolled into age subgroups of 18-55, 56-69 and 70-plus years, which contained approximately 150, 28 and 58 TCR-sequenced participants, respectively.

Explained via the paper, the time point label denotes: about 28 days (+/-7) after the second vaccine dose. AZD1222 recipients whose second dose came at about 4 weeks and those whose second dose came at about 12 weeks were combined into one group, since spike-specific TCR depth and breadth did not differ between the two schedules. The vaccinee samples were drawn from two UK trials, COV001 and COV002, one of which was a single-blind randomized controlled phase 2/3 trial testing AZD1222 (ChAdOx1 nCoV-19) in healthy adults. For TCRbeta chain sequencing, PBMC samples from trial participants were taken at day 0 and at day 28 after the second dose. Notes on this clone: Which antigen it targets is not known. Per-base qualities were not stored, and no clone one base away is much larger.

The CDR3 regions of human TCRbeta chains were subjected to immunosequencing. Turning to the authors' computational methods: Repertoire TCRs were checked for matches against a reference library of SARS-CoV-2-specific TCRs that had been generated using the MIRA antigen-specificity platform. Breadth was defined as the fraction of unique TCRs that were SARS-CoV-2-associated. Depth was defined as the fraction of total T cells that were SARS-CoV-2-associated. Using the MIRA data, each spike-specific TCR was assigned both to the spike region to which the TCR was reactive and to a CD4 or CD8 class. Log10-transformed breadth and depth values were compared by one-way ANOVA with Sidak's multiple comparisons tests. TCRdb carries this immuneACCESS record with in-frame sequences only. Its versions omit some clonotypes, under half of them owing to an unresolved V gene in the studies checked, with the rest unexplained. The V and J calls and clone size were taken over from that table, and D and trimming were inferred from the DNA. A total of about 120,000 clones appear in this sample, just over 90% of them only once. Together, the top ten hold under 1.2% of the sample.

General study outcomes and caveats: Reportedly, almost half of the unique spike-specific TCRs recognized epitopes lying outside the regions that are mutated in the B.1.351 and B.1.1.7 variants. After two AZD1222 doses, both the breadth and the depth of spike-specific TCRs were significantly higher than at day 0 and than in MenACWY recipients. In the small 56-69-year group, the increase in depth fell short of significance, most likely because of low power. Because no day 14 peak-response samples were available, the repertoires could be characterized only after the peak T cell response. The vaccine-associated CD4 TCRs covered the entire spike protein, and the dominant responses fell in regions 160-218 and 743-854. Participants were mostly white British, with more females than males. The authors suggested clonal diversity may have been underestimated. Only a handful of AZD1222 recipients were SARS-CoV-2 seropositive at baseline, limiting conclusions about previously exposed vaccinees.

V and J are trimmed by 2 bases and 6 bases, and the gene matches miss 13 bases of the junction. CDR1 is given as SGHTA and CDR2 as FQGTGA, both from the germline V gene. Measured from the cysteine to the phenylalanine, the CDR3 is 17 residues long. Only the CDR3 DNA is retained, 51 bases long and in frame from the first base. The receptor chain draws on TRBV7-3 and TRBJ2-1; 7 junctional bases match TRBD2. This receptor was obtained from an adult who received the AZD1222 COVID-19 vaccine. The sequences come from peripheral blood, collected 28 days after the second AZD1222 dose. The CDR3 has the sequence CASSLQLFGTGGNEQFF. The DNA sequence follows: TGTGCCAGCAGCTTACAGCTTTTCGGGACGGGGGGCAATGAGCAGTTCTTC.